Each of the 3 T cell receptor beta chains below was sequenced from the same sample in a study of blood T cell repertoires in COVID-19. Produced via immunoSEQ multiplex PCR; TCRdb's table is partial and in-frame only. Of a few hundred thousand clones in the sample, approximately 80% were seen once. The sequencing sample was made of peripheral blood. The receptors come from a middle-aged woman who had recovered from COVID-19.

The V call is TRBV3-1 (or the pseudogene TRBV3-2), the J call TRBJ1-5, with D perhaps matching TRBD1 (6 bases). CDR3 length equals 14 residues. Germline V gene lookup returns CDR1 LGHDT and CDR2 YNNKEL (reference sequence). Trimming took 7 bases from V and 0 from J, leaving 10 bases between them. The DNA for the CDR3 is TGTGCCAGCACCCGACAGGATAGCAATCAGCCCCAGCATTTT. Its protein is CASTRQDSNQPQHF.

V gene TRBV5-1 combines with J gene TRBJ2-7; D possibly corresponds to TRBD1 (6 bases). CDR1 and CDR2 (germline): SGHRS, YFSETQ. V was pared by 0 bases and J by 4 bases, with 14 bases between. This CDR3 is built from 15 residues. The CDR3 DNA is TGCGCCAGCAGCTTGGGACCCGGGACACAGTACGAGCAGTACTTC. Translating it yields CASSLGPGTQYEQYF.

As to this clone: This sample includes further DNA sequences coding for the same CDR3. This chain links TRBV24-1 with TRBJ2-1, with TRBD1 matching over 7 bases. In germline, CDR1 is KGHDR, CDR2 SFDVKD. CDR3 length equals 13 residues. Trimming took 3 bases from V and 7 from J; bases not matched to a gene: 2. The CDR3 nucleotides read TGTGCCACCAGTGATCCAGGGGGTAATGAGCAGTTCTTC. Translated, it gives CATSDPGGNEQFF.